This T cell receptor beta chain was identified in a study of T cell responses to AZD1222 COVID-19 vaccine. Sequenced by immunoSEQ multiplex PCR; TCRdb stores in-frame clones only, minus some. The data hold approximately 190,000 clones, with under 95% observed a single time. This clonotype was obtained from an adult in good health. The specimen comprised peripheral blood, sampled on day 0 of AZD1222 vaccination.

The CDR3 reads CASSQAGLYYEQYF. CDR3 DNA: TGTGCCAGCAGCCAAGCGGGACTTTATTACGAGCAGTACTTC. The chain combines TRBV14 with TRBJ2-7, with D perhaps matching TRBD2 (6 bases). The germline V and J ends were trimmed by 1 base and 4 bases, with 11 bases remaining between them. Germline-derived CDR1 and CDR2 are SGHDN and FVKESK. CDR3 length: 14 amino acids.